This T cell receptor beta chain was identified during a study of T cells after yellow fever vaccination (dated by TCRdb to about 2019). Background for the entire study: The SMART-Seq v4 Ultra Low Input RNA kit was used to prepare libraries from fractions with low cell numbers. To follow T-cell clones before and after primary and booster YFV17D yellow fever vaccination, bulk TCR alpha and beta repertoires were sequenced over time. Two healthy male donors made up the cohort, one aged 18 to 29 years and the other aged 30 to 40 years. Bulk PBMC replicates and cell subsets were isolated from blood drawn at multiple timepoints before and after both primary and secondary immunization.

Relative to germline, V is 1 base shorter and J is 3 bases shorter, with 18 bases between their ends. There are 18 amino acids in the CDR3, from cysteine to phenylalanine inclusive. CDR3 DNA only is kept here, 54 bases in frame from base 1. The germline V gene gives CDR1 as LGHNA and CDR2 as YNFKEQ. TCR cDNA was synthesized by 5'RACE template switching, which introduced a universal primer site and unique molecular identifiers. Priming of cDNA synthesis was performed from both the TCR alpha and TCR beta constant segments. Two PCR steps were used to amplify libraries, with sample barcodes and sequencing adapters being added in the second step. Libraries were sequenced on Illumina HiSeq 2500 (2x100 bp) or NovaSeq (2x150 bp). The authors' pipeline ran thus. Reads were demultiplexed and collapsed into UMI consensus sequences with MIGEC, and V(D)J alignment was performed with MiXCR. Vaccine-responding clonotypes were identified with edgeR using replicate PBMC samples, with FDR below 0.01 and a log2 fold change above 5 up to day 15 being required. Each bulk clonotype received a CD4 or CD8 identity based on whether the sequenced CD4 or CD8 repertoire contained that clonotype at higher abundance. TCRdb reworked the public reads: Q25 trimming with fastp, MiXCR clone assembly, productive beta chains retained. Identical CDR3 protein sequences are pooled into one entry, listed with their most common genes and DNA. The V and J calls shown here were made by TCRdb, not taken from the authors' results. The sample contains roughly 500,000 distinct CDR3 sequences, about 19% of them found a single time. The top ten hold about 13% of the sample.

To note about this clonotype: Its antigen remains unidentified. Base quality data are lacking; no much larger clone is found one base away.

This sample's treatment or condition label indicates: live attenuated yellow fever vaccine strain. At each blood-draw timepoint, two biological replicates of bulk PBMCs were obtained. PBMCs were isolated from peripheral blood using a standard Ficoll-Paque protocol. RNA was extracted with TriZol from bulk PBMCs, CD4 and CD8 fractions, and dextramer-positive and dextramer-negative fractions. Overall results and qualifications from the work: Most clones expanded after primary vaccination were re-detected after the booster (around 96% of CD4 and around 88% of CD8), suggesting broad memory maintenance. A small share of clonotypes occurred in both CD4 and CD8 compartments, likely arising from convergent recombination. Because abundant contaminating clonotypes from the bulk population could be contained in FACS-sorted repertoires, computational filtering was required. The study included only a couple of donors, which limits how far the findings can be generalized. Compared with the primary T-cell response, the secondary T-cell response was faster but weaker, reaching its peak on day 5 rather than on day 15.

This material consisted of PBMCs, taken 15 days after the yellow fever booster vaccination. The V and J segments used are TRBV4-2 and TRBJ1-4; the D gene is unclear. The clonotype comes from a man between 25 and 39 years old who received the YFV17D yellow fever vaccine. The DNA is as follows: TGTGCCAGCAGCCAAGGGTCTGATCACCGGAGCGCTAATGAAAAACTGTTTTTT. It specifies CASSQGSDHRSANEKLFF.